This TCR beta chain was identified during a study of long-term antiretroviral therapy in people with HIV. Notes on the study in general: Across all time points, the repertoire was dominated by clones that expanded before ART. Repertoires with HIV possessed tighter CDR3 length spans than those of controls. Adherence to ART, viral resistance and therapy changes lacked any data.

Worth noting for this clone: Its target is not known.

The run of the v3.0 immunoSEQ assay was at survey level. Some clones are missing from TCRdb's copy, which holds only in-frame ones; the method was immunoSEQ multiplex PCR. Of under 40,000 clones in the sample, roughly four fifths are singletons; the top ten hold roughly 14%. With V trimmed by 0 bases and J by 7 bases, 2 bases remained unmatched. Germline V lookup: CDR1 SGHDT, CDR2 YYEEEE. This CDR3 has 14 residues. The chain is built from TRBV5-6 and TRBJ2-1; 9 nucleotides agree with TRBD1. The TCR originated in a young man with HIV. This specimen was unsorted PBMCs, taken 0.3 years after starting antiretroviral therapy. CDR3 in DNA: TGTGCCAGCAGCTTGGGGACAGGGGTTAATGAGCAGTTCTTC. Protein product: CASSLGTGVNEQFF. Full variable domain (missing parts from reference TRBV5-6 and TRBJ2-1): DAGVTQSPTHLIKTRGQQVTLRCSPKSGHDTVSWYQQALGQGPQFIFQYYEEEERQRGNFPDRFSGHQFPNYSSELNVNALLLGDSALYLCASSLGTGVNEQFFGPGTRLTVL.